This T cell receptor (beta chain) stems from a study of shared clonotypes between healthy human individuals. Sequenced by immunoSEQ multiplex PCR; TCRdb stores in-frame clones only, minus some. The table shows about 2.2 million clones, with about 93% occurring only once. Points on this clone: This CDR3 is also generated by other DNA sequences in the sample.

Naive CD8 cells, CD45RO-negative and positively selected for CCR7, excluded terminally differentiated effector memory CD45RA+ cells. The V and J ends lost 2 bases and 0 bases respectively, with 7 bases between them. The CDR3 has 14 residues. Per germline, CDR1 SEHNR and CDR2 FQNEAQ (reference sequence). The sample taken for sequencing was naive CD8+ T cells from PBMCs. The rearrangement uses TRBV7-9 and TRBJ1-1; D ambiguous. The origin of this receptor is a man younger than 35 in good health. Some clones in this sample may be carry-over from other donors' samples. CDR3 residues: CASSLTGLNTEAFF. CDR3 DNA sequence: TGTGCCAGCAGCTTAACCGGGTTGAACACTGAAGCTTTCTTT.